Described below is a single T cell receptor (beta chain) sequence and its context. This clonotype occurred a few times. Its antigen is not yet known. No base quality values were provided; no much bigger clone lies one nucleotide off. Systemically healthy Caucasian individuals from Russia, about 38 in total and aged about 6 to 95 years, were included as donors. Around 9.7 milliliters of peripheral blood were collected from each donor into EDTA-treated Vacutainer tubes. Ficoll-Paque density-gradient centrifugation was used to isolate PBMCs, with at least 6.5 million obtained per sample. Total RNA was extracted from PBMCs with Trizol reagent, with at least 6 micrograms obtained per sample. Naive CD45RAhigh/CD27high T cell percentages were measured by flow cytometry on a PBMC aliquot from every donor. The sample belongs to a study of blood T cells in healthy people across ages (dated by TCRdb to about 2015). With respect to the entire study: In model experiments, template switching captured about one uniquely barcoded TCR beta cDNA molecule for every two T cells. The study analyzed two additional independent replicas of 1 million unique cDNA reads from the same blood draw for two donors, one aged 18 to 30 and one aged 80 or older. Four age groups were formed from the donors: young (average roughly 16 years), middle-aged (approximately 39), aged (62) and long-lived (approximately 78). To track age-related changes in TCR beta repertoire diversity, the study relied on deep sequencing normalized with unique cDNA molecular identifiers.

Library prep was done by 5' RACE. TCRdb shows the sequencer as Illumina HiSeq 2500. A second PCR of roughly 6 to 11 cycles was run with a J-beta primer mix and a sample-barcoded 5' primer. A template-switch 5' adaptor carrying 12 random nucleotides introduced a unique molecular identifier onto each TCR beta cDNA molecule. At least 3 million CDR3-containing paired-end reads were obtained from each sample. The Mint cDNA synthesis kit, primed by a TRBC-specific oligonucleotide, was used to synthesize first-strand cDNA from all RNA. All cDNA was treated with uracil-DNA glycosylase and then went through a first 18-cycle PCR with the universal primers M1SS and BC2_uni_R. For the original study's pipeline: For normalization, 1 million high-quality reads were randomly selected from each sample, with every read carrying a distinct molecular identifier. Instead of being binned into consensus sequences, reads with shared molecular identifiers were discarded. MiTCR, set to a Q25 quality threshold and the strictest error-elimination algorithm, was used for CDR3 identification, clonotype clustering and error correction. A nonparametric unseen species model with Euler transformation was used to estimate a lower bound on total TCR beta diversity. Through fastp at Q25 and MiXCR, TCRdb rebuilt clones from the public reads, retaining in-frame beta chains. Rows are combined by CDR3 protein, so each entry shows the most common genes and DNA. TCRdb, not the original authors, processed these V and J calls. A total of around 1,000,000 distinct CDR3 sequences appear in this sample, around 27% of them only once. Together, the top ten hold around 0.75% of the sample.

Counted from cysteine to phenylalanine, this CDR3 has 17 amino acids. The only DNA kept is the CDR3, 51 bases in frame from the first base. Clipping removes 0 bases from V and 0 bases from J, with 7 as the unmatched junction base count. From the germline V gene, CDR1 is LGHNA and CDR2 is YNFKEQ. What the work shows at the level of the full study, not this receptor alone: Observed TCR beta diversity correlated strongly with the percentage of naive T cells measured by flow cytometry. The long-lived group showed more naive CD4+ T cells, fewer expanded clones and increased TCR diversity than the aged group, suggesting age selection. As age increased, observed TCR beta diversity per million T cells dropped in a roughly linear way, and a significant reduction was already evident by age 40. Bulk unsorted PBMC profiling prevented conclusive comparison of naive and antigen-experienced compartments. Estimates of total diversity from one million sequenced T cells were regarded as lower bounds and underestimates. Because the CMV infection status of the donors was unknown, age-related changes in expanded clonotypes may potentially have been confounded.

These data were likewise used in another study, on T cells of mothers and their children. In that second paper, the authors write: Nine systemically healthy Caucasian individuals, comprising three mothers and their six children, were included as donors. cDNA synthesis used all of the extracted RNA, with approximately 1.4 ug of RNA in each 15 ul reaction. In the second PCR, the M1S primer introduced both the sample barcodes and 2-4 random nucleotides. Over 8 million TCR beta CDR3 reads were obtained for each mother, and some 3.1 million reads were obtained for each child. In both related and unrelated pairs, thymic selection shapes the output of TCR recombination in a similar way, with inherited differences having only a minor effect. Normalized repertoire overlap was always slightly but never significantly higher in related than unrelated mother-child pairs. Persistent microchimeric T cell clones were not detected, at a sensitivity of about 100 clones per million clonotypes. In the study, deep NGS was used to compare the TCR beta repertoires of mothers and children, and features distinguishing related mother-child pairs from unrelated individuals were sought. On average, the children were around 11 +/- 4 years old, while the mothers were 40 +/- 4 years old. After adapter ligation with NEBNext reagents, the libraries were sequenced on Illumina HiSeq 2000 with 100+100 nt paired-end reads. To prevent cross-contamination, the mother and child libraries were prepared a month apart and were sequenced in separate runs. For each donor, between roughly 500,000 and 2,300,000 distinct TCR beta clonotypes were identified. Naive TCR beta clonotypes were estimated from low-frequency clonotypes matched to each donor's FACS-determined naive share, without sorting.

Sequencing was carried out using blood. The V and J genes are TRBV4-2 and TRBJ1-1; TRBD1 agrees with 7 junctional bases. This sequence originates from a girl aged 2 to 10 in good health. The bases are TGTGCCAGCAGCCAAGACTGGACAGGTGTTGTGAACACTGAAGCTTTCTTT. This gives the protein CASSQDWTGVVNTEAFF.